This T cell receptor beta chain is from a study of T cells in Graves' hyperthyroidism and ophthalmopathy. The CDR3 has 15 amino acids. V lost 5 bases and J lost 0, with 15 bases in between. Germline assignment: CDR1 SGHRS and CDR2 YFSETQ. TCR beta CDR3 region amplification was performed from RNA transcripts. The TCR CDR3 was amplified in a first-round RT-PCR using the HTBI primer set. In TCRdb, the multiplex PCR reads were re-called with MiXCR into one record per CDR3 protein. The repertoire holds 300,000 or so distinct CDR3 sequences, with 18% as singletons. This clonotype was detected ten times or more.

This sequence originates from a woman aged 45-65 years with Graves' hyperthyroidism. The sample was blood. This rearrangement joins TRBV5-1 to TRBJ2-7, with D possibly being TRBD2 (5 bases). As DNA, the CDR3 is TGCGCCAGCAGTGATCTCAGGAGGAGCTCCTACGAGCAGTACTTC. As protein: CASSDLRRSSYEQYF. The full variable domain, completed using reference TRBV5-1 and TRBJ2-7, is KAGVTQTPRYLIKTRGQQVTLSCSPISGHRSVSWYQQTPGQGLQFLFEYFSETQRNKGNFPGRFSGRQFSNSRSEMNVSTLELGDSALYLCASSDLRRSSYEQYFGPGTRLTVT.